The 21 T cell receptor beta chains in this list originate from one sample, sequenced in a study of T-cell memory formation after mild COVID-19. One entry per CDR3 protein, called by TCRdb with MiXCR from the 5' RACE reads. The table includes around 150,000 distinct CDR3 sequences, roughly 28% detected once. Sequencing was done on a sample of PBMCs or a T cell subset sorted from them (not recorded which). These receptors originate from an adult woman who had mild COVID-19 (a few samples of this study predate the infection). Cell type and time point are not known.

This clonotype was observed a handful of times. J is TRBJ2-6 and V is TRBV3-1, with a tentative D call TRBD1 (6 bases). Trimming took 7 bases from V and 0 from J, leaving 16 bases between them. Per germline, CDR1 LGHDT and CDR2 YNNKEL (reference sequence). The CDR3 runs 17 residues. The CDR3 bases are TGTGCCAGCACCGACAGGTATTGGTCCTCTGGGGCCAACGTCCTGACTTTC. Residues: CASTDRYWSSGANVLTF.

The chain carries TRBV9 and TRBJ1-5; TRBD1 agrees at 12 bases. Trimming took 6 bases from V and 4 from J; bases not matched to a gene: 8. Looked up from germline, CDR1 is SGDLS and CDR2 is YYNGEE. The CDR3 consists of 16 residues. Here the CDR3 DNA reads TGTGCCAGCACCCGGGGGACAGGGGGCGGGAATCAGCCCCAGCATTTT. Protein sequence: CASTRGTGGGNQPQHF.

The chain recombines TRBV6-5 with TRBJ1-2; TRBD1 agrees at 7 bases. This CDR3 has 12 residues. Germline CDR1 is MNHEY and CDR2 is SVGAGI. Germline trimming cut 7 bases from V and 7 bases from J; bases unmatched to any gene: 6. CDR3 in DNA: TGTGCCAGCACCAGGGGGTCGGGTGGCTACACCTTC. This gives the protein CASTRGSGGYTF.

The V call is TRBV6-6, the J call TRBJ2-5, with 8 bases aligning to TRBD1. The CDR3 length is 14 residues. Germline V gene data show CDR1 as MNHNY and CDR2 as SVGAGI (reference sequence). V lost 6 bases and J lost 7; bases outside the gene matches: 10. CDR3 coding DNA: TGTGCCAGCAGAGCCCAGGGGGCCCCAGGGACCCAGTACTTC. Protein sequence: CASRAQGAPGTQYF.

This clonotype was seen a handful of times. CDR3 residues: CASSQLPATNEKLFF. CDR3 bases: TGTGCCAGCAGCCAATTACCGGCGACTAATGAAAAACTGTTTTTT. This sequence joins TRBV4-2 and TRBJ1-4; no firm D call. The CDR3 runs to 15 residues. From germline, CDR1 is LGHNA and CDR2 YNFKEQ. V was pared by 2 bases and J by 2 bases, with 9 bases between.

V and J are TRBV7-2 and TRBJ2-7; TRBD2 agrees at 7 bases. Germline values: CDR1 SGHTA, CDR2 FQGNSA. This CDR3 has 15 amino acids. Trimming at V came to 1 base and at J to 2 bases, leaving 5 bases not matched to a gene. The CDR3 is CASSLEEGGPYEQYF. The CDR3, as DNA: TGTGCCAGCAGCTTAGAGGAGGGAGGGCCCTACGAGCAGTACTTC.

Only a few counts were recorded for this clonotype. This chain links TRBV14 with TRBJ1-2; no reliable D call. CDR1 is SGHDN, CDR2 FVKESK, per germline. This CDR3 region has 13 residues. Trimming took 0 bases from V and 4 from J, leaving 6 bases between them. The CDR3 DNA follows: TGTGCCAGCAGCCAAGATAGTCCCTATGGCTACACCTTC. Encoded protein: CASSQDSPYGYTF.

CDR3 sequence reads: CASGRNTGELFF. CDR3 coding DNA: TGTGCCAGCGGAAGGAACACCGGGGAGCTGTTTTTT. The chain carries TRBV27 and TRBJ2-2; D call uncertain. The germline CDR1 and CDR2 sequences are MNHEY and SMNVEV (reference sequence). This CDR3 has 12 residues. Trimming stripped 8 bases from V and 1 base from J, with 5 bases between.

A single count supports this clonotype. The CDR3 loop reads CASSQPLGGYNEQFF. The CDR3 bases are TGTGCCAGCAGTCAACCACTAGGGGGATACAATGAGCAGTTCTTC. The chain joins TRBV6-1 to TRBJ2-1; possibly TRBD1 for D (6 bases). In germline, CDR1 is MNHNS, CDR2 SASEGT. This CDR3 contains 15 residues. V gave up 5 bases and J gave up 4 bases, with 15 bases separating them.

This clonotype has only a few counts. The chain carries TRBV12-3 or TRBV12-4 and TRBJ1-3; 8 bases align to TRBD1. The CDR3 consists of 14 residues. After removal of 3 bases from V and 4 bases from J, the junction contained 2 bases not matched to a gene. CDR3 loop: CASSFQGAGNTIYF. The CDR3 DNA reads as TGTGCCAGCAGTTTCCAGGGGGCAGGAAACACCATATATTTT.

The chain has TRBV6-6 and TRBJ2-2; 8 nucleotides agree with TRBD2. The length of the CDR3 is 18 residues. Germline CDR1 and CDR2: MNHNY and SVGAGI (reference sequence). After removal of 2 bases from V and 3 bases from J, the junction contained 11 bases not matched to a gene. The DNA for the CDR3 is TGTGCCAGCAGTTACCTTGCCCGATCGGGGGGGCACACCGGGGAGCTGTTTTTT. It codes for CASSYLARSGGHTGELFF.

The rearrangement joins TRBV5-5 to TRBJ2-1, with D maybe TRBD1 (6 bases). V was cut by 0 bases and J by 1 base, with 8 bases left in between. The CDR3 runs to 15 residues. CDR1 and CDR2 (germline): SGHKS, YYEKEE (reference sequence). This chain's CDR3 is CASSLEGVSYNEQFF. The DNA for the CDR3 is TGTGCCAGCAGCTTGGAGGGGGTTTCCTACAATGAGCAGTTCTTC.

The rearrangement links TRBV9 to TRBJ2-3; D gene unclear. The CDR3 covers 13 residues. CDR1 is SGDLS, CDR2 YYNGEE, per germline. V lost 2 bases to trimming and J lost 6 bases, with 10 bases between them. CDR3 DNA sequence: TGTGCCAGCAGCGTGCTCAAGTGGGATACGCAGTATTTT. Amino acids: CASSVLKWDTQYF. Full variable domain (rest looked up from reference TRBV9 and TRBJ2-3): DSGVTQTPKHLITATGQRVTLRCSPRSGDLSVYWYQQSLDQGLQFLIQYYNGEERAKGNILERFSAQQFPDLHSELNLSSLELGDSALYFCASSVLKWDTQYFGPGTRLTVL.

This clonotype was seen a handful of times. The rearrangement links TRBV20-1 to TRBJ2-7; tentative D call: TRBD1 (6 bases). CDR3 length equals 15 residues. The germline CDR1 and CDR2 sequences are DFQATT and SNEGSKA (reference sequence). Trimming removed 0 bases from V and 3 bases from J, with 15 bases in between. CDR3 DNA sequence: TGCAGTGCTAGAGATCAGGGTGCCAGGGGCTACGAGCAGTACTTC. Its protein is CSARDQGARGYEQYF.

The chain employs TRBV20-1 and TRBJ1-4; 9 bases map to TRBD1. Germline assignment: CDR1 DFQATT and CDR2 SNEGSKA (reference sequence). The ends lost 3 bases at V and 6 bases at J; junction bases unmatched: 5. The CDR3 is made up of 14 amino acids. As DNA, the CDR3 is TGCAGTGCTAGGCGGGGACAGGGTGATGAAAAACTGTTTTTT. This gives the protein CSARRGQGDEKLFF.

This chain uses TRBV29-1 with TRBJ2-7, with D possibly being TRBD1 (6 bases). Trimming shortened V by 6 bases and J by 6 bases, and 15 bases separated the two germline ends. This CDR3 has 12 amino acids. CDR1 is SQVTM, CDR2 ANQGSEA, per germline. CDR3 sequence reads: CSVQKQGGEQYF. The CDR3 bases are TGCAGCGTACAAAAACAGGGCGGCGAGCAGTACTTC.

This clonotype has only a few counts. The chain combines TRBV10-3 with TRBJ2-1; D uncertain. With 4 bases removed from V and 5 bases from J, the gap between germline ends came to 6 bases. The CDR3 is 12 amino acids. CDR1 and CDR2 (germline): ENHRY, SYGVKD. The CDR3: CAISVSDNEQFF. In DNA form, the CDR3 reads TGTGCCATCAGTGTCAGCGACAATGAGCAGTTCTTC.

The V call is TRBV27, the J call TRBJ1-3; D gene unclear. Deletions cut 4 bases from V and 3 bases from J, with 10 bases between. The CDR3 spans 14 residues. Germline V gene data show CDR1 as MNHEY and CDR2 as SMNVEV (reference sequence). DNA for the CDR3: TGTGCCAGCAGTTCTGGGAGGGATGGAAACACCATATATTTT. It yields the protein CASSSGRDGNTIYF.

The table lists this clonotype with a few counts. The chain couples TRBV5-1 to TRBJ2-3, with 10 bases matching TRBD2. This CDR3 is built from 15 residues. CDR1 and CDR2 from the germline V gene are SGHRS and YFSETQ. V gave up 7 bases and J gave up 2 bases; unmatched junction bases: 7. The CDR3 DNA reads TGCGCCAGCGCAGCACTAGCGGGACCCACAGATACGCAGTATTTT. Translating gives CASAALAGPTDTQYF.

This clonotype showed up just a few times. The rearrangement joins TRBV4-3 to TRBJ2-4; 7 bases line up with TRBD2. Losses at the gene ends were 1 base for V and 1 base for J; bases not matched to a gene: 13. The CDR3 totals 19 residues. Germline V gene lookup returns CDR1 LGHNA and CDR2 YSLEER. This CDR3 is CASSQALDREDRAKNIQYF. In DNA, the CDR3 is TGCGCCAGCAGCCAAGCGCTCGATCGGGAGGATCGGGCCAAAAACATTCAGTACTTC.

The rearrangement uses TRBV4-3 and TRBJ1-1; D gene ambiguous. The V gene lost 0 bases and the J gene lost 5 bases, with 7 bases spanning the gap. The CDR3 extends over 13 amino acids. Germline CDR1 LGHNA, CDR2 YSLEER. Here the CDR3 DNA reads TGCGCCAGCAGCCAAGACGCGAGGACTGAAGCTTTCTTT. It codes for CASSQDARTEAFF.